This T cell receptor (beta chain) was documented in a study of T-cell memory formation after mild COVID-19. Study-level points and caveats: Pre-infection memory carried some responding clones, suggesting that cross-reactive memory joined. Researchers could not confirm that second-wave clones peaking on day 37 targeted SARS-CoV-2.

This clonotype showed up many times. Its target is unknown. Losses at the gene ends were 2 bases for V and 5 bases for J; bases not matched to a gene: 4. Germline loops: CDR1 LNHNV, CDR2 YYDKDF (reference sequence). The CDR3 sequence is 15 residues long. TCRdb re-called the 5' RACE reads with MiXCR, one entry per CDR3 protein. This table holds about 500,000 distinct CDR3 sequences, around 21% found once. The rearrangement uses TRBV15 and TRBJ2-1, with 9 bases fitting TRBD2. The sample consisted of PBMCs or a T cell subset sorted from them (not recorded which). The sequence derives from an adult woman who had mild COVID-19 (a few samples of this study predate the infection). Cell type and time point are not known. The CDR3 sequence: CATSRLAGSNNEQFF. CDR3 nucleotide sequence: TGTGCCACCAGCAGACTAGCGGGATCAAACAATGAGCAGTTCTTC.